This T cell receptor beta chain was found in a study of shared clonotypes between healthy human individuals. This clone was observed a few times. The authors ran the assay at deep level. TCRdb's table, derived via immunoSEQ multiplex PCR, lists solely in-frame clones and lacks some. The data show over 700,000 clones, around 77% seen once. V was pared by 4 bases and J by 1 base, with 8 bases between. The length of the CDR3 is 13 residues. The germline CDR1 and CDR2 sequences are SGHNT and YYREEE (reference sequence). Sequenced: memory CD4+ T cells sorted from blood. Subset of the sample: CD45RA-negative fraction. The V and J genes are TRBV5-4 and TRBJ1-1, with D possibly matching TRBD1 (5 bases). This TCR was sampled from a woman in her thirties in good health. The CDR3 region is CASSRTGNTEAFF. For the CDR3, the DNA is TGTGCCAGCAGCCGTACAGGGAACACTGAAGCTTTCTTT. The complete variable domain, with remaining parts taken from reference TRBV5-4 and TRBJ1-1, reads ETGVTQSPTHLIKTRGQQVTLRCSSQSGHNTVSWYQQALGQGPQFIFQYYREEENGRGNFPPRFSGLQFPNYSSELNVNALELDDSALYLCASSRTGNTEAFFGQGTRLTVV.